This entry lists 4 T cell receptor beta chains sequenced from one sample in a study of T cell changes during pregnancy in multiple sclerosis. Some clones are missing from TCRdb's copy, which holds only in-frame ones; the method was immunoSEQ multiplex PCR. The sample has 90,000 to 100,000 clones, about 93% seen once. The sample was peripheral blood, taken in the first trimester of pregnancy. The source of these receptors is a female donor with multiple sclerosis, enrolled in a pregnancy study.

The rearrangement uses TRBV4-2 and TRBJ2-3, with 12 bases identical to TRBD2. This CDR3 region has 16 residues. CDR1 and CDR2 from the germline V gene are LGHNA and YNFKEQ. The J segment lost 10 bases and the V segment lost 0 bases, leaving 8 bases of the junction unmatched. The CDR3 loop reads CASSQDLRTSGVAQYF. CDR3 in DNA: TGTGCCAGCAGCCAAGATCTTAGGACTAGCGGGGTTGCGCAGTATTTT.

The V call is TRBV19, the J call TRBJ1-3; D call uncertain. This CDR3 contains 11 residues. The germline V gene has CDR1 LNHDA and CDR2 SQIVND (reference sequence). V dropped 6 bases and J dropped 6 bases, with 6 bases sitting between them. CDR3 bases: TGTGCCAGTAGGACACTAAACACCATATATTTT. It codes for CASRTLNTIYF.

V and J are TRBV7-2 and TRBJ2-3; D possibly corresponds to TRBD2 (6 bases). In germline, CDR1 is SGHTA, CDR2 FQGNSA. The V end was cut by 3 bases, the J end by 0 bases, with 10 bases between. The CDR3 sequence is 15 residues long. The CDR3 spells CASSLEGTSTDTQYF. The CDR3 DNA follows: TGTGCCAGCAGCTTGGAGGGGACCAGCACAGATACGCAGTATTTT.

DNA of the CDR3: TGTGCCAGCAGTCGTGGACTTCAGCAAGAGACCCAGTACTTC. Its translation is CASSRGLQQETQYF. This chain joins TRBV6-1 and TRBJ2-5; the D gene is possibly TRBD2 (5 bases). CDR1 and CDR2 (germline): MNHNS, SASEGT. V lost 5 bases and J 2 bases, leaving 12 bases between the germline ends. The CDR3 has 14 residues.